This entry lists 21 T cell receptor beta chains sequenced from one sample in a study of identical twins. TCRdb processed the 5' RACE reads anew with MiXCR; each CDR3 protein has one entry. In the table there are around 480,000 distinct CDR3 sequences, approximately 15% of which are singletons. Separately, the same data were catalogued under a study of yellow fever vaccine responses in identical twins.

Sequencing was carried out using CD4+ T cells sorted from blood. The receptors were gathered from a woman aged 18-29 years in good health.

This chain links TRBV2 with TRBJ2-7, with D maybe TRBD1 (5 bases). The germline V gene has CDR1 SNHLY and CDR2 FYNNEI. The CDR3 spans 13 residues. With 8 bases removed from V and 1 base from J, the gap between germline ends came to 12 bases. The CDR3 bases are TGTGCCAGCGGAAAAACAGGATCCTACGAGCAGTACTTC. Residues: CASGKTGSYEQYF.

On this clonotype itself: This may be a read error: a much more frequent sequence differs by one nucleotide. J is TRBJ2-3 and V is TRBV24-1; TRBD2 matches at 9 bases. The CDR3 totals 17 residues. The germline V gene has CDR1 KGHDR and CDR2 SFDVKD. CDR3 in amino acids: CDTSDLNLSGRSDTQYF. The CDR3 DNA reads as TGTGACACCAGTGACCTCAACCTCAGCGGGAGGTCGGATACGCAGTATTTT.

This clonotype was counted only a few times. CDR3 residues: CASSQEQGYGYTF. The DNA for the CDR3 is TGTGCCAGCAGCCAAGAACAGGGCTATGGCTACACCTTC. This chain joins TRBV3-1 and TRBJ1-2; D is perhaps TRBD1 (6 bases). This CDR3 region has 13 residues. In germline, CDR1 is LGHDT, CDR2 YNNKEL (reference sequence). Deletions cut 0 bases from V and 4 bases from J, with 6 bases between. Full variable domain (missing parts from reference TRBV3-1 and TRBJ1-2): DTAVSQTPKYLVTQMGNDKSIKCEQNLGHDTMYWYKQDSKKFLKIMFSYNNKELIINETVPNRFSPKSPDKAHLNLHINSLELGDSAVYFCASSQEQGYGYTFGSGTRLTVV.

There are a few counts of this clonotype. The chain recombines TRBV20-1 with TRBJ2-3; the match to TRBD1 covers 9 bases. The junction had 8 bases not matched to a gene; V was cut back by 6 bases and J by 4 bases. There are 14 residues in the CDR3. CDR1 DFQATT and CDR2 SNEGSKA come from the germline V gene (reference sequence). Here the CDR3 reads CSASIGTGPDTQYF. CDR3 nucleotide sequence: TGCAGTGCGAGTATAGGGACAGGGCCAGATACGCAGTATTTT.

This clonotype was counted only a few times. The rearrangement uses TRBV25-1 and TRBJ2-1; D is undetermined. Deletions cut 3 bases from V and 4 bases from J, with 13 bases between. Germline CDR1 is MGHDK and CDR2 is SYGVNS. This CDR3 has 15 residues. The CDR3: CASSDPGRSYNEQFF. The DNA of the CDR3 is TGTGCCAGCAGTGACCCCGGACGGTCATACAATGAGCAGTTCTTC.

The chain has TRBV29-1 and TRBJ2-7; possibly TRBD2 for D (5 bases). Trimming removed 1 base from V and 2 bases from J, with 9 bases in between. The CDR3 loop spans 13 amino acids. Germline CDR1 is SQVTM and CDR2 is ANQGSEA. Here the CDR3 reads CSVEVGRPYEQYF. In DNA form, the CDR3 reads TGCAGCGTTGAAGTGGGGAGACCCTACGAGCAGTACTTC.

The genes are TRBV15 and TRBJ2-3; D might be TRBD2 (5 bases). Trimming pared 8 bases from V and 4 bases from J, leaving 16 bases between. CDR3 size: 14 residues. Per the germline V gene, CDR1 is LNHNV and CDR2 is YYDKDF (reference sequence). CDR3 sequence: CATSSLGYPDTQYF. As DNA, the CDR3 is TGTGCCACCTCTAGCCTAGGTTATCCAGATACGCAGTATTTT.

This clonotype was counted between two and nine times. Here the CDR3 reads CASSEAGRDYEQYF. For the CDR3, the DNA is TGTGCCAGCAGCGAGGCGGGCAGGGACTACGAGCAGTACTTC. This rearrangement joins TRBV28 to TRBJ2-7, with D perhaps assigned TRBD1 or TRBD2 (5 bases each). The germline CDR1 and CDR2 sequences are MDHEN and SYDVKM. Trimming removed 6 bases at V and 3 bases at J, with 15 bases between. The CDR3 contains 14 residues.

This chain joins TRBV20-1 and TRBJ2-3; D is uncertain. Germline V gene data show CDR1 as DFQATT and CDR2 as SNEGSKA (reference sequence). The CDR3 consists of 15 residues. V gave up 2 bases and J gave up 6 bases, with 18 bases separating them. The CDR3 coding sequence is TGCAGTGCTAGATTTCCAGCCTTGTCGCCGGATACGCAGTATTTT. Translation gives CSARFPALSPDTQYF.

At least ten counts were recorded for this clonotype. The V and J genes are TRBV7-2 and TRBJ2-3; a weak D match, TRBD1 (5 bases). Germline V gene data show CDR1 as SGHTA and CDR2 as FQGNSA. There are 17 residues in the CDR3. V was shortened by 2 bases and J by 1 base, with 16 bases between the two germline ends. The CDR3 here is CASSLRGGGAGTDTQYF. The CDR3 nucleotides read TGTGCCAGCAGCTTAAGGGGTGGTGGGGCTGGCACAGATACGCAGTATTTT. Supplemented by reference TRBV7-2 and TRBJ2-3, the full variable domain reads GAGVSQSPSNKVTEKGKDVELRCDPISGHTALYWYRQSLGQGLEFLIYFQGNSAPDKSGLPSDRFSAERTGGSVSTLTIQRTQQEDSAVYLCASSLRGGGAGTDTQYFGPGTRLTVL.

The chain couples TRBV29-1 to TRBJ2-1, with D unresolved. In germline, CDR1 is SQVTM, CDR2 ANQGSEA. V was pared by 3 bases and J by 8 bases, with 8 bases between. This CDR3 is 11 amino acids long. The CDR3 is CSVDLSHEQFF. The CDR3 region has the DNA TGCAGCGTTGATTTGTCCCATGAGCAGTTCTTC.

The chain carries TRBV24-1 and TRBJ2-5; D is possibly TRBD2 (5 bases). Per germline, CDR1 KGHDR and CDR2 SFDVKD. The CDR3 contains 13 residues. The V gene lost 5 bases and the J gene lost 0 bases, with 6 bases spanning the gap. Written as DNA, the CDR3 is TGTGCCACCAGTGGGGAGTACCAAGAGACCCAGTACTTC. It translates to CATSGEYQETQYF.

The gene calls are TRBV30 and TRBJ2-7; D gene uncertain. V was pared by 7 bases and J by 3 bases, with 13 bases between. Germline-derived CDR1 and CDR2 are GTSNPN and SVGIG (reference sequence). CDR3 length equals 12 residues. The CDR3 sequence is CALQSGVYEQYF. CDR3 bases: TGTGCCTTGCAATCGGGCGTCTACGAGCAGTACTTC.

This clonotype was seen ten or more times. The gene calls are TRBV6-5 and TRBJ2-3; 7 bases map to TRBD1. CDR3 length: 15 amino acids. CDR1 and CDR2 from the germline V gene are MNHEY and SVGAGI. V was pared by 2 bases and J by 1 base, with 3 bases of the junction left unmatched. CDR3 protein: CASSYPGQGTDTQYF. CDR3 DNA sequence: TGTGCCAGCAGTTACCCCGGACAGGGCACAGATACGCAGTATTTT.

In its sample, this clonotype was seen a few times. The CDR3 loop is CASTPRGSVQSSSYNEQFF. CDR3 sequence (DNA): TGTGCCAGCACCCCGCGGGGTAGCGTACAGTCGAGCTCCTACAATGAGCAGTTCTTC. The chain carries TRBV11-2 and TRBJ2-1; TRBD2 is a possible D gene (6 bases). Germline V gene sequence: CDR1 SGHAT, CDR2 FQNNGV. Trimming shortened V by 7 bases and J by 0 bases, and 25 bases separated the two germline ends. There are 19 residues in the CDR3.

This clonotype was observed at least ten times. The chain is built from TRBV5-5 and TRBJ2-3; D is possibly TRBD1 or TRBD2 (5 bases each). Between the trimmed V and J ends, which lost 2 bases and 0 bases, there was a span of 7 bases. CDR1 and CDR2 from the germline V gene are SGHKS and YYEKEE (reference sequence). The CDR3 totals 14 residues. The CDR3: CASSFRDSTDTQYF. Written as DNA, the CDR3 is TGTGCCAGCAGCTTCCGGGACAGCACAGATACGCAGTATTTT. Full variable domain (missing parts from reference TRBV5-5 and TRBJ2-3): DAGVTQSPTHLIKTRGQQVTLRCSPISGHKSVSWYQQVLGQGPQFIFQYYEKEERGRGNFPDRFSARQFPNYSSELNVNALLLGDSALYLCASSFRDSTDTQYFGPGTRLTVL.

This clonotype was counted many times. This CDR3 reads CASWMAGGYEQYF. CDR3 bases: TGTGCCAGCTGGATGGCGGGGGGCTACGAGCAGTACTTC. The chain combines TRBV28 with TRBJ2-7, with 8 positions matching TRBD2. Germline values: CDR1 MDHEN, CDR2 SYDVKM. The trim removed 8 bases at V and 3 bases at J, leaving 6 bases unmatched. This CDR3 has 13 residues.

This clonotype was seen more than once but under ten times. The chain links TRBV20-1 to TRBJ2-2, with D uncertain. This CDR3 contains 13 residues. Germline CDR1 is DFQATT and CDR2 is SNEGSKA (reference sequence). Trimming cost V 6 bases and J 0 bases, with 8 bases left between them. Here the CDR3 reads CSAPTSNTGELFF. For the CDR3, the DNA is TGCAGTGCCCCAACATCGAACACCGGGGAGCTGTTTTTT.

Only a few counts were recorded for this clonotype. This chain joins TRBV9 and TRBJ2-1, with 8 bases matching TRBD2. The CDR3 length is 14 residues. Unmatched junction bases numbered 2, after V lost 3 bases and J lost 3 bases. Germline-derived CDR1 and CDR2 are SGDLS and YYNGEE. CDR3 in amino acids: CASSDSGIYNEQFF. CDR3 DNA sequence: TGTGCCAGCAGCGATAGCGGGATCTACAATGAGCAGTTCTTC.

The CDR3 reads CASSFKPGLAGGSSYNEQFF. The DNA for the CDR3 is TGTGCCAGCAGCTTTAAGCCGGGACTAGCGGGGGGGAGCTCCTACAATGAGCAGTTCTTC. This chain connects TRBV7-9 to TRBJ2-1; TRBD2 agrees at 16 bases. This CDR3 comprises 20 residues. Germline CDR1 and CDR2: SEHNR and FQNEAQ (reference sequence). After removal of 3 bases from V and 0 bases from J, the junction contained 8 bases not matched to a gene. The full variable domain, in which reference TRBV7-9 and TRBJ2-1 provide the parts outside the CDR3, is DTGVSQNPRHKITKRGQNVTFRCDPISEHNRLYWYRQTLGQGPEFLTYFQNEAQLEKSRLLSDRFSAERPKGSFSTLEIQRTEQGDSAMYLCASSFKPGLAGGSSYNEQFFGPGTRLTVL.

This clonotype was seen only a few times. The CDR3 region is CASSLGKTYGYTF. CDR3 coding DNA: TGTGCCAGCAGTTTGGGTAAAACTTATGGCTACACCTTC. The V gene is TRBV28, the J gene TRBJ1-2; D unclear. The germline V and J ends were trimmed by 3 bases and 5 bases, with 10 bases remaining between them. Per the germline V gene, CDR1 is MDHEN and CDR2 is SYDVKM. The length of the CDR3 is 13 residues.